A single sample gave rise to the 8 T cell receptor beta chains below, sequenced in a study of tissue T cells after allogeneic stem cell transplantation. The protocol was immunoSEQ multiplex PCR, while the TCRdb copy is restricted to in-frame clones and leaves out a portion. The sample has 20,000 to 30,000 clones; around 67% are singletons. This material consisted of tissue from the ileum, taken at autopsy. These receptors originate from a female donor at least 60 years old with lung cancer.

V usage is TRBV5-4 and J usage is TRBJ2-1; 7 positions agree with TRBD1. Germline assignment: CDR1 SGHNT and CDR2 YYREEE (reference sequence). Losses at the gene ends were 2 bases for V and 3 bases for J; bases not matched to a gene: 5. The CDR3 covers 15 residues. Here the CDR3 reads CASSFLTGNYNEQFF. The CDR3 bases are TGTGCCAGCAGCTTTCTGACAGGGAACTACAATGAGCAGTTCTTC.

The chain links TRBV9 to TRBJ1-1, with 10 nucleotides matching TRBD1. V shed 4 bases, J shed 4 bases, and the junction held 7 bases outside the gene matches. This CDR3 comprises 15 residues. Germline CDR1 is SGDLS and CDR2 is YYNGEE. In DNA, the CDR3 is TGTGCCAGCAGCAAGACAGGGGGCCGCAGCACTGAAGCTTTCTTT. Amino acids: CASSKTGGRSTEAFF.

The CDR3 bases are TGCGCCAGCAGCTTGAGAGCATTGGGTGAAGCCTACGAGCAGTACTTC. Amino acids: CASSLRALGEAYEQYF. The chain recombines TRBV5-1 with TRBJ2-7, with unresolved D. The germline V gene encodes CDR1 SGHRS and CDR2 YFSETQ. The CDR3 loop spans 16 amino acids. The V gene lost 1 base and the J gene lost 2 bases, with 16 bases spanning the gap.

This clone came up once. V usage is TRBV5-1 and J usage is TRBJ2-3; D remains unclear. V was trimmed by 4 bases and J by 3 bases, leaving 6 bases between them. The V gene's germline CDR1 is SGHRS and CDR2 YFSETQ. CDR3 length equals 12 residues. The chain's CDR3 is CASSHGTDTQYF. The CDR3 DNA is TGCGCCAGCAGCCACGGGACAGATACGCAGTATTTT. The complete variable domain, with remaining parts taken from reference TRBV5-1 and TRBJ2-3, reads KAGVTQTPRYLIKTRGQQVTLSCSPISGHRSVSWYQQTPGQGLQFLFEYFSETQRNKGNFPGRFSGRQFSNSRSEMNVSTLELGDSALYLCASSHGTDTQYFGPGTRLTVL.

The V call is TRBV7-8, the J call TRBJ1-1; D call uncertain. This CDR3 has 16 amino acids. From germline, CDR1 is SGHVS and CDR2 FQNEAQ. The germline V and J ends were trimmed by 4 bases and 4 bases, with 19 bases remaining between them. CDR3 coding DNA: TGTGCCAGCAGCTCTGATACAGCTTCCTGGGGCACTGAAGCTTTCTTT. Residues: CASSSDTASWGTEAFF.

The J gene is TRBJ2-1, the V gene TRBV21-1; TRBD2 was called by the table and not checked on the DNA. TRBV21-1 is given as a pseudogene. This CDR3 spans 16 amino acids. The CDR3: CASSNRGLAGTNEQFF. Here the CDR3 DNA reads TGTGCCAGCAGCAATCGGGGACTAGCGGGAACGAATGAGCAGTTCTTC.

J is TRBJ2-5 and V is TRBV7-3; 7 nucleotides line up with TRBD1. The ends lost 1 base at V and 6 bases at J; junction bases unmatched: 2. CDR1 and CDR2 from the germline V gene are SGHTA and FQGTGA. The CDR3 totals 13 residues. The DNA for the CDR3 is TGTGCCAGCAGCTTAAGGGGACAGCAGACCCAGTACTTC. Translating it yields CASSLRGQQTQYF.

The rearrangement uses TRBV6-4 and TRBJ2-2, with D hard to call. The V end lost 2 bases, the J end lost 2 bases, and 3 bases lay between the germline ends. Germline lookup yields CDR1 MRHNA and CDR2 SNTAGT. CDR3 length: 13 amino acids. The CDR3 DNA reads TGTGCCAGCAGTGACAAAAACACCGGGGAGCTGTTTTTT. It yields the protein CASSDKNTGELFF.